The present T cell receptor beta chain was sequenced within a study of beta chain features in type 1 diabetes. Study outcomes and limitations: Across all four CD4+ subsets, people with type 1 diabetes showed modestly shorter TCRB CDR3s. A possible short-template PCR bias applies equally to patients and controls.

Donors underwent one heparinised blood draw, 100 to 150 mL on average. CDR1 is LGHNA and CDR2 is YSLEER in the germline V gene. The ends lost 4 bases at V and 5 bases at J; junction bases unmatched: 7. The CDR3 spans 15 residues. Since all of the isolated RNA was reverse transcribed, expressed TCRB transcripts were what got sequenced. Method: immunoSEQ multiplex PCR; TCRdb's copy keeps in-frame clones and lacks some. The table has around 690,000 clones, around 12% seen once. In this sample, this clone turned up a few times. The antigen remains unidentified. Sequencing used naive CD4+ T cells from blood. The TCR originated in a man aged 30 to 39 with type 1 diabetes. The chain employs TRBV4-3 and TRBJ1-4; 7 nucleotides match TRBD1. The CDR3 sequence is CASSPGQAPNEKLFF. The CDR3 DNA follows: TGCGCCAGCAGCCCCGGACAGGCACCAAATGAAAAACTGTTTTTT.